What follows are 9 T cell receptor beta chains derived from one specimen sequenced in a study of CD8 T cells in ankylosing spondylitis. MiXCR, applied by TCRdb to the 5' RACE reads, yields one record per CDR3 protein. The sample holds tens of thousands of distinct CDR3 sequences; about 6% are singletons and the top ten take just under 5%. Specimen: synovial fluid, either unsorted or a sorted T cell fraction (not recorded which). The receptors were gathered from a male donor with ankylosing spondylitis.

This clonotype was counted at least ten times. This chain links TRBV20-1 with TRBJ1-2, with D possibly matching TRBD1 (5 bases). This CDR3 has 11 amino acids. V lost 3 bases and J lost 8, with 10 bases in between. The germline V gene has CDR1 DFQATT and CDR2 SNEGSKA (reference sequence). CDR3 residues: CSARGTVGYTF. The CDR3 DNA reads TGCAGTGCTAGGGGGACTGTAGGCTACACCTTC.

The chain uses TRBV6-5 and TRBJ2-1; 11 nucleotides align to TRBD2. The CDR3 has 15 amino acids. J was trimmed by 5 bases and V by 4 bases; bases with no gene match: 4. Germline V gene sequence: CDR1 MNHEY, CDR2 SVGAGI. The CDR3 nucleotides read TGTGCCAGCAGTTTTAGCGGGAGGGGGAACAATGAGCAGTTCTTC. It encodes CASSFSGRGNNEQFF.

V usage is TRBV6-1 and J usage is TRBJ1-1; TRBD1 aligns across 8 bases. Germline-derived CDR1 and CDR2 are MNHNS and SASEGT. The ends lost 7 bases at V and 0 bases at J; junction bases unmatched: 7. This CDR3 comprises 15 residues. As DNA, the CDR3 is TGTGCCAGCATGAGGACAGGGCTCATGAACACTGAAGCTTTCTTT. The encoded protein is CASMRTGLMNTEAFF.

About this clonotype: This clone may be a read error of a much larger clone one base away. It is likely a read error, because the conserved phenylalanine at the end of the CDR3 is missing. V usage is TRBV7-8 and J usage is TRBJ2-7, with 9 bases fitting TRBD2. J gave up 4 bases and V 8 bases, and 6 bases lay outside the gene matches. This CDR3 has 13 residues. The V gene's germline CDR1 is SGHVS and CDR2 FQNEAQ. The CDR3 DNA reads TGTGCCAGCGGTAGACTAGCGGATTACGAGCAGTACTTG. Amino acids: CASGRLADYEQYL.

The J gene is TRBJ2-2, the V gene TRBV19; D not certain. This CDR3 contains 13 residues. Trimming pared 5 bases from V and 6 bases from J, leaving 10 bases between. The germline V gene encodes CDR1 LNHDA and CDR2 SQIVND (reference sequence). CDR3 protein: CASSARNSGELFF. CDR3 DNA: TGTGCCAGTAGTGCTAGAAATTCCGGGGAGCTGTTTTTT.

This clonotype was seen ten or more times. V gene TRBV20-1 combines with J gene TRBJ1-1, with a possible D match to TRBD1 (5 bases). CDR1 is DFQATT and CDR2 is SNEGSKA in the germline V gene (reference sequence). The CDR3 sequence is 14 residues long. V lost 5 bases to trimming and J lost 4 bases, with 17 bases between them. The CDR3 DNA follows: TGCAGTGCTGCATACTGGAGGGGATTCACTGAAGCTTTCTTT. Protein sequence: CSAAYWRGFTEAFF.

In its sample, this clonotype was seen many times. The chain joins TRBV28 to TRBJ2-1, with 13 bases that match TRBD2. Germline assignment: CDR1 MDHEN and CDR2 SYDVKM. This CDR3 is built from 16 residues. The J segment lost 8 bases and the V segment lost 6 bases, leaving 10 bases of the junction unmatched. The CDR3 nucleotides read TGTGCCAGCAGGGGACCCACTAGCGGGAGGGCGGATGAGCAGTTCTTC. This gives the protein CASRGPTSGRADEQFF. Full variable domain (outside the CDR3, taken from reference TRBV28 and TRBJ2-1): DVKVTQSSRYLVKRTGEKVFLECVQDMDHENMFWYRQDPGLGLRLIYFSYDVKMKEKGDIPEGYSVSREKKERFSLILESASTNQTSMYLCASRGPTSGRADEQFFGPGTRLTVL.

In its sample, this clonotype was seen many times. The chain employs TRBV29-1 and TRBJ2-7, with TRBD1 identical over 7 bases. The V gene's germline CDR1 is SQVTM and CDR2 ANQGSEA. Unmatched junction bases numbered 10, after V lost 4 bases and J lost 7 bases. CDR3 length equals 13 residues. CDR3 sequence: CSVGGRGPEEQYF. The CDR3 region has the DNA TGCAGCGTTGGAGGTAGGGGGCCTGAGGAGCAGTACTTC.

The table lists this clonotype with many counts. The chain employs TRBV7-3 and TRBJ2-1; no clear D gene. The CDR3 consists of 13 residues. CDR1 and CDR2 (germline): SGHTA, FQGTGA. V was shortened by 1 base and J by 4 bases, with 5 bases between the two germline ends. The CDR3 DNA follows: TGTGCCAGCAGCTTAATGAGATACAATGAGCAGTTCTTC. It yields the protein CASSLMRYNEQFF.